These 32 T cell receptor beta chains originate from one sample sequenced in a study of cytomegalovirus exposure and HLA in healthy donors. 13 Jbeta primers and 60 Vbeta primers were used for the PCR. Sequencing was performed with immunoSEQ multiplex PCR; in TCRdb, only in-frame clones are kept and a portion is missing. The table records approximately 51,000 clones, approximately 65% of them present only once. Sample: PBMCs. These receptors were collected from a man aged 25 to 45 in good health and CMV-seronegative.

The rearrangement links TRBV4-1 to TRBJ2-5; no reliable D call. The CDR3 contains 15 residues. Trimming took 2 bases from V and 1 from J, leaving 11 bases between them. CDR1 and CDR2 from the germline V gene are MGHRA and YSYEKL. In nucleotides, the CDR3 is TGCGCCAGCAGCCAAATACCCGTGAGCCAAGAGACCCAGTACTTC. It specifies CASSQIPVSQETQYF.

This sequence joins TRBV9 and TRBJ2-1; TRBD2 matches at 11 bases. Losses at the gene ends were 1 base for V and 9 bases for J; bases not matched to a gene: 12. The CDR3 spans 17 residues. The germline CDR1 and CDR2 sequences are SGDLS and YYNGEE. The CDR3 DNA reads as TGTGCCAGCAGCGTAACTAGCGGGAGACCATCCCTAGGTGAGCAGTTCTTC. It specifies CASSVTSGRPSLGEQFF.

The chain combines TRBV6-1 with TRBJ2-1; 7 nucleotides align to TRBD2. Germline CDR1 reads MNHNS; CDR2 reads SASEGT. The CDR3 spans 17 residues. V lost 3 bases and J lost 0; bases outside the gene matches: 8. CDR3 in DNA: TGTGCCAGCAGTGATCTAGCGGTCCGGAGCTCCTACAATGAGCAGTTCTTC. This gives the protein CASSDLAVRSSYNEQFF.

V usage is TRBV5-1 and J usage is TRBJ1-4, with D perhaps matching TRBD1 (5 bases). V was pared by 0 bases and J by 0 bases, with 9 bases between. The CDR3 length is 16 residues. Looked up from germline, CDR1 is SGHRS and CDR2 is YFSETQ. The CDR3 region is CASSLGEGATNEKLFF. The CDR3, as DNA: TGCGCCAGCAGCTTGGGGGAAGGGGCAACTAATGAAAAACTGTTTTTT.

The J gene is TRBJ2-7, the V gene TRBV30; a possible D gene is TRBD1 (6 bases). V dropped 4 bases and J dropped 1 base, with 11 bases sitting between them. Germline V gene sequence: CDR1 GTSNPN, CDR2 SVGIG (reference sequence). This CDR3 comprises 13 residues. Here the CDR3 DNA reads TGTGCCTGGAATGAGGGGGTATCCTACGAGCAGTACTTC. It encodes CAWNEGVSYEQYF.

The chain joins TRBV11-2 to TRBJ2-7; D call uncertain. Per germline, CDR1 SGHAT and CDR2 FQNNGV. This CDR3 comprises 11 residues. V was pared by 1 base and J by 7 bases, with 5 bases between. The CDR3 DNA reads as TGTGCCAGCAGCTTAGTAGAGGAGCAGTACTTC. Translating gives CASSLVEEQYF.

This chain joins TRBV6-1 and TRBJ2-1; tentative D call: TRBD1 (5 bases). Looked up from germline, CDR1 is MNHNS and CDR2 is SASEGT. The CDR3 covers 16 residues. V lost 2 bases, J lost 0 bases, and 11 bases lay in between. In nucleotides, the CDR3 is TGTGCCAGCAGTGAATGGGGCAGGAGCTCCTACAATGAGCAGTTCTTC. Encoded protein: CASSEWGRSSYNEQFF.

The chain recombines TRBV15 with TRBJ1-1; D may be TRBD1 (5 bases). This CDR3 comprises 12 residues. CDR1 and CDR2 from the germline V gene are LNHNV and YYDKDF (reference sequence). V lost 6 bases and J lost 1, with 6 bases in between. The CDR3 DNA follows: TGTGCCACCAGGACAGCGAACACTGAAGCTTTCTTT. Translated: CATRTANTEAFF.

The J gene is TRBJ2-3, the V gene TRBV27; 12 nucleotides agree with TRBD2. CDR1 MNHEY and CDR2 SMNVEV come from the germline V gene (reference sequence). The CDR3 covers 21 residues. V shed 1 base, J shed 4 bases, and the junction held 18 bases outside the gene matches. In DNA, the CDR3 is TGTGCCAGCAGTTTATTCCGACCTGGGAGACTAGCGGGAGATAGGTCAGATACGCAGTATTTT. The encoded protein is CASSLFRPGRLAGDRSDTQYF.

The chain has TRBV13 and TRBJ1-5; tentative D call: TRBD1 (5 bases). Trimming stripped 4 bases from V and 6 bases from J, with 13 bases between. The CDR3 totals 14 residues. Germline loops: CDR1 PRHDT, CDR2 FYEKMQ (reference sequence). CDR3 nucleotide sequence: TGTGCCAGCAGCTCACAGGAGAATCGTCAGCCCCAGCATTTT. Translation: CASSSQENRQPQHF.

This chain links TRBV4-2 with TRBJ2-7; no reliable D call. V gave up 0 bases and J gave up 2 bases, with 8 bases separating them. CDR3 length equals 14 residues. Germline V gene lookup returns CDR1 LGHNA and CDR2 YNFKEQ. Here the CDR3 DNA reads TGTGCCAGCAGCCAAGATCTAGGCACCTACGAGCAGTACTTC. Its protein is CASSQDLGTYEQYF.

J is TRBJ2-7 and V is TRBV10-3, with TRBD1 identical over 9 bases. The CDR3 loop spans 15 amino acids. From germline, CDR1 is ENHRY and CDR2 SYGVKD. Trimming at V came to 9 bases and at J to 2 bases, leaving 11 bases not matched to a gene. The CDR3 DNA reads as TGTGCCATACGAACCGGGACAGGGACAACCTACGAGCAGTACTTC. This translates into CAIRTGTGTTYEQYF.

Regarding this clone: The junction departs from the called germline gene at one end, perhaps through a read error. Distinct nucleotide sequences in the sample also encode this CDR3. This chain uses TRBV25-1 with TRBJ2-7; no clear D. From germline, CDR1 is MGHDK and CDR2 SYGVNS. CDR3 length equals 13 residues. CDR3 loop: CASSDGSSYEQYF. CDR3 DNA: TGTGCCAGCAGTGACGGGTCGTCCTATGAGCAGTACTTC.

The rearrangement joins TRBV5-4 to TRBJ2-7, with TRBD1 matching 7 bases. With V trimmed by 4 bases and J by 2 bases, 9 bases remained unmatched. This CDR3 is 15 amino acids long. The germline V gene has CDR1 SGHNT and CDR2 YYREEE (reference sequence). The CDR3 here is CASSQAPGQTYEQYF. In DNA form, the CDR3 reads TGTGCCAGCAGCCAAGCACCGGGACAGACCTACGAGCAGTACTTC.

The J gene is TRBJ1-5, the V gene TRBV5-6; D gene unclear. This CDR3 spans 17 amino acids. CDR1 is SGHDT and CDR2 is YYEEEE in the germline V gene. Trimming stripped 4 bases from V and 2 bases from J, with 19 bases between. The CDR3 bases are TGTGCCAGCAGCCGCCGGGAGGATGTGTGGGGCAATCAGCCCCAGCATTTT. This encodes CASSRREDVWGNQPQHF.

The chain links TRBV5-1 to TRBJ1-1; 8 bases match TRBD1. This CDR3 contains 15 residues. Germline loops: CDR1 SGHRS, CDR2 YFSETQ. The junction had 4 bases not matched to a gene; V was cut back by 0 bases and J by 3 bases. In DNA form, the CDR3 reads TGCGCCAGCAGCTTGGGGACAGGGCAGGACACTGAAGCTTTCTTT. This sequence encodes CASSLGTGQDTEAFF.

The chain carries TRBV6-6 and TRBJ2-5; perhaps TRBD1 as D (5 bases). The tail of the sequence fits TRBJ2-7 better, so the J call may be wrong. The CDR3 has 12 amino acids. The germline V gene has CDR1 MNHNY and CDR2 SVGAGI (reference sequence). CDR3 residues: CASSPGYYEQYF. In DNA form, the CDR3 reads TGTGCCAGCAGTCCAGGGTACTACGAGCAGTACTTC.

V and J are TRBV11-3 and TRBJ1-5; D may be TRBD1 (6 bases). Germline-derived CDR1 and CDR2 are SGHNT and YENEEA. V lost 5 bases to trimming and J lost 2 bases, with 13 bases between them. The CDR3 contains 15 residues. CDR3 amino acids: CASSGKGVGNQPQHF. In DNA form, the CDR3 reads TGTGCCAGCAGCGGCAAGGGGGTGGGCAATCAGCCCCAGCATTTT. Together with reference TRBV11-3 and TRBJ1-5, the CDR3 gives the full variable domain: EAGVVQSPRYKIIEKKQPVAFWCNPISGHNTLYWYLQNLGQGPELLIRYENEEAVDDSQLPKDRFSAERLKGVDSTLKIQPAELGDSAVYLCASSGKGVGNQPQHFGDGTRLSIL.

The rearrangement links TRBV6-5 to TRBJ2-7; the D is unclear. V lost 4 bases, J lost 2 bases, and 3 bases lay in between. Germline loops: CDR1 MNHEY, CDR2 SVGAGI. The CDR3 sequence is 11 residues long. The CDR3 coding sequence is TGTGCCAGCAGTTCCACCTACGAGCAGTACTTC. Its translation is CASSSTYEQYF.

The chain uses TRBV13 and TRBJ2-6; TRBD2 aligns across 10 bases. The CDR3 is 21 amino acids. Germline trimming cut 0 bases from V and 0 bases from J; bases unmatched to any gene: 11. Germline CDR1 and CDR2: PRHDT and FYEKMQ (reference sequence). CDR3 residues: CASSLGLSSGRETSGANVLTF. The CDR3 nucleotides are TGTGCCAGCAGCTTAGGATTGAGCAGCGGGAGGGAAACCTCTGGGGCCAACGTCCTGACTTTC.

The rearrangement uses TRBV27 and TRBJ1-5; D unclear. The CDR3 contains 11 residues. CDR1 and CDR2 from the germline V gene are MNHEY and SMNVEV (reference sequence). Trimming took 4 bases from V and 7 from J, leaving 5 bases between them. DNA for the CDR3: TGTGCCAGCAGTTCGGTGCAGCCCCAGCATTTT. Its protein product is CASSSVQPQHF.

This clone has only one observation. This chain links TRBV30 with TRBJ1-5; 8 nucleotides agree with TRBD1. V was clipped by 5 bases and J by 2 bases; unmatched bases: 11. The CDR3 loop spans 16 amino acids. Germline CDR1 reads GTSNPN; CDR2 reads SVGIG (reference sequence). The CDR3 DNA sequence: TGTGCCTGGGCCCTCAGGGGGCGCGGGGGCAATCAGCCCCAGCATTTT. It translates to CAWALRGRGGNQPQHF.

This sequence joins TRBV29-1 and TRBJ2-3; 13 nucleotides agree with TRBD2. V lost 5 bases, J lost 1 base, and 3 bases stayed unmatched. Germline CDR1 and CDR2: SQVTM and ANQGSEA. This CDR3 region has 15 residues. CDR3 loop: CSVSGLAGGTDTQYF. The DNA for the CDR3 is TGCAGCGTTAGTGGACTAGCGGGAGGCACAGATACGCAGTATTTT.

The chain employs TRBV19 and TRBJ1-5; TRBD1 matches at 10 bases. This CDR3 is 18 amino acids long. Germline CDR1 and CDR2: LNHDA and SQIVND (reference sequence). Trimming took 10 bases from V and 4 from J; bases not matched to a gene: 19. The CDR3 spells CATLRDGTGDRSNQPQHF. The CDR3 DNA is TGTGCCACCCTTCGGGATGGGACAGGGGACCGTTCGAATCAGCCCCAGCATTTT.

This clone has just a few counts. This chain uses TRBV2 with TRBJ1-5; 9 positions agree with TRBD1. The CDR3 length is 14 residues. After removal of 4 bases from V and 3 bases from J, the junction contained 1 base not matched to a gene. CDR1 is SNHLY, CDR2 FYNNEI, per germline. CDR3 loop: CASSGQGDNQPQHF. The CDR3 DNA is TGTGCCAGCAGTGGACAGGGGGACAATCAGCCCCAGCATTTT.

CDR3 coding DNA: TGTGCCAGTAGCAATGTAGACCTGGGACAGGGGTCCTACGAGCAGTACTTC. It encodes CASSNVDLGQGSYEQYF. This chain uses TRBV19 with TRBJ2-7, with 10 bases that match TRBD1. Germline V CDR1 and CDR2: LNHDA, SQIVND (reference sequence). This CDR3 has 17 residues. J lost 1 base, V lost 6 bases, and 12 bases had no gene match.

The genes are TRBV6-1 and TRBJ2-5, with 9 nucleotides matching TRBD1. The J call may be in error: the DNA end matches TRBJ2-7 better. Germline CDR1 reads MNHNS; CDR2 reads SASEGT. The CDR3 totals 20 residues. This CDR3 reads CASSEATGGLFVVGVYEQYF. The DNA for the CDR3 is TGTGCCAGCAGTGAAGCGACAGGGGGATTGTTCGTCGTTGGTGTCTACGAGCAGTACTTC.

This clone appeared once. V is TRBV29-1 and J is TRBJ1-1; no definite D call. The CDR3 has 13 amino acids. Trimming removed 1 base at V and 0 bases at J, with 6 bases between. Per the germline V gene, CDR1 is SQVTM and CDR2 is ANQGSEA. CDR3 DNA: TGCAGCGTTGAAGGCAGGCTGAACACTGAAGCTTTCTTT. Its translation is CSVEGRLNTEAFF.

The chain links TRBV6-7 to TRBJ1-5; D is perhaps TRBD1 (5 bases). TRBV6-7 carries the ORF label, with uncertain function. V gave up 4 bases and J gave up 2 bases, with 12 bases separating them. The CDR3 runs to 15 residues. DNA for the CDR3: TGTGCCAGCAGTTCCAGGGAAGGCGGCAATCAGCCCCAGCATTTT. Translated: CASSSREGGNQPQHF.

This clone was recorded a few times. The CDR3 sequence is CASSPLQGLGYNEQFF. CDR3 bases: TGTGCCAGCTCACCCTTACAGGGGTTAGGTTACAATGAGCAGTTCTTC. The rearrangement links TRBV18 to TRBJ2-1; the match to TRBD1 covers 7 bases. V lost 3 bases to trimming and J lost 4 bases; unmatched junction nucleotides: 9. CDR1 KGHSH and CDR2 LQKENI come from the germline V gene. The CDR3 loop spans 16 amino acids.

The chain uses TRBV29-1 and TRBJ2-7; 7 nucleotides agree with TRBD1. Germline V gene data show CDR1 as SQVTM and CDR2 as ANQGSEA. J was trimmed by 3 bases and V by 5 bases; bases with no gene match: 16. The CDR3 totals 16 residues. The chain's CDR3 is CSVLTQPRDRNYEQYF. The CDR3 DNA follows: TGCAGCGTTTTGACTCAGCCCCGGGACAGAAACTACGAGCAGTACTTC.

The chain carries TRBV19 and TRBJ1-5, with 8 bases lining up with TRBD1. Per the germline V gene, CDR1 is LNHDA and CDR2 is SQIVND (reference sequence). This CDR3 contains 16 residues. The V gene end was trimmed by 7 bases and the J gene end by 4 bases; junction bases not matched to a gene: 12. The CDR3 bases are TGTGCCAGTACCATGGGCCGGGACAGGACTAATCAGCCCCAGCATTTT. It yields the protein CASTMGRDRTNQPQHF.